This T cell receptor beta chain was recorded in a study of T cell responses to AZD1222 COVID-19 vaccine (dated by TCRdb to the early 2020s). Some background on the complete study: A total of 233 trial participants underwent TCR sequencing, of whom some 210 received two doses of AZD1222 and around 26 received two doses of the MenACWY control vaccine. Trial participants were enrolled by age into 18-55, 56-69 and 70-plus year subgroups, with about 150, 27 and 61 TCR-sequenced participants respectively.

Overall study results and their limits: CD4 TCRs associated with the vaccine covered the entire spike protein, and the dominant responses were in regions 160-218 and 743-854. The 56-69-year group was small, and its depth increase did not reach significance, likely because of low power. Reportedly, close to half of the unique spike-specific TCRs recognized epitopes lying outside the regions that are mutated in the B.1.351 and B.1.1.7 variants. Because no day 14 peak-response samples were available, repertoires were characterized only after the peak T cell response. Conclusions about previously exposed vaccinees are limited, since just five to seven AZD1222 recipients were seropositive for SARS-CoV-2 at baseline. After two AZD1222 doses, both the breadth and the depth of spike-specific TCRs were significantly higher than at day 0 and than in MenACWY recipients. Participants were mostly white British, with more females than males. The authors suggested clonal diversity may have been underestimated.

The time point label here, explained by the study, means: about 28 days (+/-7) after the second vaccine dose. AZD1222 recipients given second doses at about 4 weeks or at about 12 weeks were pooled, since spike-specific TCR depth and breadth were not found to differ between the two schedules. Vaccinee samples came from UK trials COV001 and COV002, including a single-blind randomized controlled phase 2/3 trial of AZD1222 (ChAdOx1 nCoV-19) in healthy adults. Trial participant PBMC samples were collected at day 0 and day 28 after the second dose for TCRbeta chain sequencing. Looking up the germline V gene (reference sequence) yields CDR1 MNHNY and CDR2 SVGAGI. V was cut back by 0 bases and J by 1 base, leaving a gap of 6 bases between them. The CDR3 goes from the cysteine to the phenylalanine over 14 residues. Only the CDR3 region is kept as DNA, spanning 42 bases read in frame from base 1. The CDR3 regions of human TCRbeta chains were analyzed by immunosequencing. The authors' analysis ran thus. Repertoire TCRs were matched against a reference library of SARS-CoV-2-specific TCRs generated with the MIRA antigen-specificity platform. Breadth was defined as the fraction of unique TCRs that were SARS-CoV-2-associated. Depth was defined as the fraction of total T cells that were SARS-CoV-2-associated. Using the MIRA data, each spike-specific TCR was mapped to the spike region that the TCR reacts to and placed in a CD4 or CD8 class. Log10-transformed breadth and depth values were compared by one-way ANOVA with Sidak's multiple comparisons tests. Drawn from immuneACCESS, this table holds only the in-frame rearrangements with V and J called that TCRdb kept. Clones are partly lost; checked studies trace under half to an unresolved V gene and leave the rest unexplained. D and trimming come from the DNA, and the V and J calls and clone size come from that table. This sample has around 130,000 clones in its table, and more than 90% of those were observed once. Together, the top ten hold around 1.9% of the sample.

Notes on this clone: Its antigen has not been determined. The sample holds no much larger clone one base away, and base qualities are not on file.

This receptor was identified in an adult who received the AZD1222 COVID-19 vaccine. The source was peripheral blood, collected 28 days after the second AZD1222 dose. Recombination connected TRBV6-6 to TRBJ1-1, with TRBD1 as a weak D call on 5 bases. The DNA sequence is TGTGCCAGCAGTTACTCGGGGGAGAACACTGAAGCTTTCTTT. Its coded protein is CASSYSGENTEAFF.